This T cell receptor (beta chain) is drawn from a study of T cells in Graves' hyperthyroidism and ophthalmopathy. Patients aged 18 to 65 had newly diagnosed hyperthyroidism lasting under 2 months. Authors of the study amplified TCR beta CDR3 regions from RNA transcripts. HTBI primers were the set used in a first-round RT-PCR of the TCR CDR3. TCRdb re-called the multiplex PCR reads through MiXCR, storing one row per CDR3 protein. The table lists hundreds of thousands of distinct CDR3 sequences, about 14% of them singletons. This clonotype showed up just a few times. The germline V gene encodes CDR1 MNHNS and CDR2 SASEGT. This CDR3 is built from 15 residues. The V end was cut by 5 bases, the J end by 0 bases, with 13 bases between.

The chain recombines TRBV6-1 with TRBJ1-1; D unresolved. This clonotype was sampled from a young woman with Graves' hyperthyroidism. Source material: blood. The CDR3 protein is CASSTWAFLNTEAFF. CDR3 DNA: TGTGCCAGCAGTACCTGGGCTTTTTTGAACACTGAAGCTTTCTTT.